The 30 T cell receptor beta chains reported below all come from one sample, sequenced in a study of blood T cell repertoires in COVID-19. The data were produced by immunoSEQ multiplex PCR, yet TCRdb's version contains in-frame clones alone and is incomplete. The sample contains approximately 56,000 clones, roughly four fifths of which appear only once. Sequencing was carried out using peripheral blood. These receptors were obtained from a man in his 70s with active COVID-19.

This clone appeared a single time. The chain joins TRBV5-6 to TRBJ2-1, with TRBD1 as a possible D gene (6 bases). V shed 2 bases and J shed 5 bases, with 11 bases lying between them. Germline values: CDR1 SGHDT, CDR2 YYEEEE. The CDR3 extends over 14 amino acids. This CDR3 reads CASSLGQGNNEQFF. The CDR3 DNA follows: TGTGCCAGCAGCTTAGGCCAGGGGAACAATGAGCAGTTCTTC.

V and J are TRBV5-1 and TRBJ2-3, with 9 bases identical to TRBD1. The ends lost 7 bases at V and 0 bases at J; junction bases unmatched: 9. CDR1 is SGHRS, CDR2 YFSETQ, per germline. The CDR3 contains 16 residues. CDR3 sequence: CASQTTGGTSTDTQYF. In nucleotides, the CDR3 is TGCGCCAGCCAGACGACAGGGGGAACTAGCACAGATACGCAGTATTTT. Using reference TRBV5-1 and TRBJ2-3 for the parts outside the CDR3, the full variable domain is KAGVTQTPRYLIKTRGQQVTLSCSPISGHRSVSWYQQTPGQGLQFLFEYFSETQRNKGNFPGRFSGRQFSNSRSEMNVSTLELGDSALYLCASQTTGGTSTDTQYFGPGTRLTVL.

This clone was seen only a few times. This CDR3 reads CASSDNTEGTDTQYF. CDR3 sequence (DNA): TGTGCCAGCAGTGACAACACGGAGGGAACAGATACGCAGTATTTT. V is TRBV6-1 and J is TRBJ2-3; TRBD2 might be the D (6 bases). CDR3 length equals 15 residues. Germline V gene sequence: CDR1 MNHNS, CDR2 SASEGT. The ends were cut back, 3 bases at V and 3 bases at J, with 13 bases in the middle.

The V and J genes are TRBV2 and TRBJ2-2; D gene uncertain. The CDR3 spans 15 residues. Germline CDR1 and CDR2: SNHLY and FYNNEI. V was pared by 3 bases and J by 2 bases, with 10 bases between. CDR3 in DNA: TGTGCCAGCAGTGAGAGTCAGGTCAACACCGGGGAGCTGTTTTTT. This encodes CASSESQVNTGELFF.

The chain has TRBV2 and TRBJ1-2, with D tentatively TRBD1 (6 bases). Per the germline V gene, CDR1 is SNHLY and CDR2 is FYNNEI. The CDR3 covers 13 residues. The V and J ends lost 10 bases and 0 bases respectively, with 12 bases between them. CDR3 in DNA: TGTGCCACCAAAGGACAGACTAACTATGGCTACACCTTC. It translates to CATKGQTNYGYTF.

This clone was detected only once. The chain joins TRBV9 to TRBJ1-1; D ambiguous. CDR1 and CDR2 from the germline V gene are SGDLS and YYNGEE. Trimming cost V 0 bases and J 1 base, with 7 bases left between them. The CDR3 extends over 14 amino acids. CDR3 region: CASSVAAGNTEAFF. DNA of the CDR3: TGTGCCAGCAGCGTAGCCGCCGGGAACACTGAAGCTTTCTTT.

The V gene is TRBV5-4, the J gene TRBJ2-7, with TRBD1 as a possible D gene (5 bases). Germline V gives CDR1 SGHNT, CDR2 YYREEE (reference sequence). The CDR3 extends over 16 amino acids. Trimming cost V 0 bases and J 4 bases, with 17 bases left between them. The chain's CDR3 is CASSLGQGNGRYEQYF. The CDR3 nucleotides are TGTGCCAGCAGCTTGGGGCAGGGTAATGGTCGATACGAGCAGTACTTC.

The CDR3 nucleotides read TGTGCCAGCAGCTTGATTTTCGGACAGGGGATTGCAACTAATGAAAAACTGTTTTTT. This encodes CASSLIFGQGIATNEKLFF. The V gene is TRBV5-5, the J gene TRBJ1-4; 9 bases agree with TRBD1. Losses at the gene ends were 1 base for V and 0 bases for J; bases not matched to a gene: 10. The CDR3 has 19 residues. The germline V gene encodes CDR1 SGHKS and CDR2 YYEKEE (reference sequence).

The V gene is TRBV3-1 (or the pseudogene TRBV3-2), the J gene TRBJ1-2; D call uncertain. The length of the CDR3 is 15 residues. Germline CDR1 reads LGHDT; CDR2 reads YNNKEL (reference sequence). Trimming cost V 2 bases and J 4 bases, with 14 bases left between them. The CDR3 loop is CASSQSRRASYGYTF. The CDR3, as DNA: TGTGCCAGCAGCCAATCTAGGAGGGCTTCCTATGGCTACACCTTC.

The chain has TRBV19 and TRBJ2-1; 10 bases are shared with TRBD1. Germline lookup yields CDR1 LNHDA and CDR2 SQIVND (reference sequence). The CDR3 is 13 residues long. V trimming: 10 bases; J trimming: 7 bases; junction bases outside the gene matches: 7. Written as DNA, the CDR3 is TGTGCCACCGGGGACAGGGGATGGAATGAGCAGTTCTTC. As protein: CATGDRGWNEQFF. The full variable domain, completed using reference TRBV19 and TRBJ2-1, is DGGITQSPKYLFRKEGQNVTLSCEQNLNHDAMYWYRQDPGQGLRLIYYSQIVNDFQKGDIAEGYSVSREKKESFPLTVTSAQKNPTAFYLCATGDRGWNEQFFGPGTRLTVL.

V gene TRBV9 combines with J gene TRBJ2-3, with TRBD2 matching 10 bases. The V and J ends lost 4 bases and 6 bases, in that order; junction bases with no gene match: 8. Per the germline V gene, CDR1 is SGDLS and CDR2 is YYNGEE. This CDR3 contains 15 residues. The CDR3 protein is CASSRTSGEADTQYF. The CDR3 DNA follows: TGTGCCAGCAGCCGTACTAGCGGGGAGGCGGATACGCAGTATTTT.

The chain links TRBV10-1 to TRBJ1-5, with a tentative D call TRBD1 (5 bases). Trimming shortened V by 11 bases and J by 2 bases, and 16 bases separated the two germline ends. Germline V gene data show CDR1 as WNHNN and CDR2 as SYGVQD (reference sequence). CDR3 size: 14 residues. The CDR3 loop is CAEPRQMGNQPQHF. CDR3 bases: TGCGCCGAACCCCGACAGATGGGCAATCAGCCCCAGCATTTT.

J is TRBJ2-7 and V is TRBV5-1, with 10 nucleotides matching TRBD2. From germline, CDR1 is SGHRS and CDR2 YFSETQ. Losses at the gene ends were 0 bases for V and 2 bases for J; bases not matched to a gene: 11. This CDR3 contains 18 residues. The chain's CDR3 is CASSLAPSGGLGAYEQYF. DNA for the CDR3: TGCGCCAGCAGCTTGGCCCCTAGCGGGGGCCTCGGGGCCTACGAGCAGTACTTC.

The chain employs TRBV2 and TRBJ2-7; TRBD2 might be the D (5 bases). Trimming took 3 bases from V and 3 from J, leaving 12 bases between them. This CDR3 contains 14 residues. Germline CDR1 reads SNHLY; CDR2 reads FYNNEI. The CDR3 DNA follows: TGTGCCAGCAGTGAGAGGGATTTCTTCTACGAGCAGTACTTC. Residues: CASSERDFFYEQYF.

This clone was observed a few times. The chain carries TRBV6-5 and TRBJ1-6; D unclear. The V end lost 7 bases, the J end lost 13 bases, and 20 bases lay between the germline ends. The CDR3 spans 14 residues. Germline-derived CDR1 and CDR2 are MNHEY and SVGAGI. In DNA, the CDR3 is TGTGCCAGCAAATTGGGCCAGGTTGCCAGGCCCCTCCACTTT. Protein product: CASKLGQVARPLHF.

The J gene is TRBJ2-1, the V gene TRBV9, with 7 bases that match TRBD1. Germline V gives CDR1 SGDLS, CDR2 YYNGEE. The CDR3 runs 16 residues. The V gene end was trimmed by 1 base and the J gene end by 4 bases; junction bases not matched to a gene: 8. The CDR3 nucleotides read TGTGCCAGCAGCGTACTGCCGGGACAGTCTTACAATGAGCAGTTCTTC. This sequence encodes CASSVLPGQSYNEQFF.

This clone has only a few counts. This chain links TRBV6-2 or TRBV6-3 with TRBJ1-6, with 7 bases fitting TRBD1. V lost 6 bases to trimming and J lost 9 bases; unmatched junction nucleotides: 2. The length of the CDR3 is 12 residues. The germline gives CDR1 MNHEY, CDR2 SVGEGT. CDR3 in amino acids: CASSTGVSPLHF. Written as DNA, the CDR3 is TGTGCCAGCAGCACAGGGGTTTCACCCCTCCACTTT.

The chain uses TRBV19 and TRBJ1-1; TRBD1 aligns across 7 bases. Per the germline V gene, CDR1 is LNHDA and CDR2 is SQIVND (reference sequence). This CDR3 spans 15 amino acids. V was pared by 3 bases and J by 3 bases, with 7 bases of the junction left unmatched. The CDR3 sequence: CASSMGQKRDTEAFF. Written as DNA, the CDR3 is TGTGCCAGTAGTATGGGACAGAAGAGGGACACTGAAGCTTTCTTT.

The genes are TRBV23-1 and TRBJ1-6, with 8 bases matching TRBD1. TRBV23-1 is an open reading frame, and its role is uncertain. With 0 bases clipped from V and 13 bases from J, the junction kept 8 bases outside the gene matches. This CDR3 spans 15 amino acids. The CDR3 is CASSQSNGTGVPLHF. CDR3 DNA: TGCGCCAGCAGTCAATCGAACGGGACAGGAGTTCCCCTCCACTTT.

CDR3 sequence reads: CAISWDKSGANVLTF. The DNA of the CDR3 is TGTGCCATCTCTTGGGACAAGTCTGGGGCCAACGTCCTGACTTTC. This chain links TRBV10-3 with TRBJ2-6, with a tentative D call TRBD1 (6 bases). CDR1 and CDR2 from the germline V gene are ENHRY and SYGVKD. V lost 8 bases and J lost 1, with 12 bases in between. The CDR3 runs 15 residues.

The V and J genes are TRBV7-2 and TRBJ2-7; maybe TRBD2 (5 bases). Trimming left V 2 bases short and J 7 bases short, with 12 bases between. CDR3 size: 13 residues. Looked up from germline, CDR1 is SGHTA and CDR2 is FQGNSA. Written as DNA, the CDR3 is TGTGCCAGCAGCTTAACCCGTTCGGGAGAGCAGTACTTC. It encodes CASSLTRSGEQYF.

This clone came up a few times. CDR3 bases: TGTGCCAGCAGAGACGGAGGGGTCGGCAATCAGCCCCAGCATTTT. Its protein is CASRDGGVGNQPQHF. This sequence joins TRBV6-5 and TRBJ1-5, with D possibly being TRBD1 (5 bases). V was cut by 6 bases and J by 2 bases, with 14 bases left in between. Per the germline V gene, CDR1 is MNHEY and CDR2 is SVGAGI. This CDR3 comprises 15 residues.

The CDR3 region has the DNA TGTGCCAGCAGTCCCCAGGTTGCGCAGTATTTT. As protein: CASSPQVAQYF. The chain combines TRBV7-9 with TRBJ2-3, with D hard to call. Germline CDR1 reads SEHNR; CDR2 reads FQNEAQ (reference sequence). The CDR3 is 11 residues long. The V end lost 6 bases, the J end lost 10 bases, and 11 bases lay between the germline ends. Filled out from reference TRBV7-9 and TRBJ2-3, the complete variable domain reads DTGVSQNPRHKITKRGQNVTFRCDPISEHNRLYWYRQTLGQGPEFLTYFQNEAQLEKSRLLSDRFSAERPKGSFSTLEIQRTEQGDSAMYLCASSPQVAQYFGPGTRLTVL.

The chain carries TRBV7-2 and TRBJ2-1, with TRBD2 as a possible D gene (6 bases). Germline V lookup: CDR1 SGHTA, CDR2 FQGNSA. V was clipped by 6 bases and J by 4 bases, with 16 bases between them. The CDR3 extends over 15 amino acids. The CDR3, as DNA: TGTGCCAGCAGAACCGGGACTGGCCCGTACAATGAGCAGTTCTTC. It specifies CASRTGTGPYNEQFF.

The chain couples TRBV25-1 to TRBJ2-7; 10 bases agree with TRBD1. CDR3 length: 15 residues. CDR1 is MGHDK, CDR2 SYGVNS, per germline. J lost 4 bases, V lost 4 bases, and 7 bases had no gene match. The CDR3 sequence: CASSGRDRGLYEQYF. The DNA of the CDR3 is TGTGCCAGCAGTGGCCGGGACAGGGGACTTTACGAGCAGTACTTC.

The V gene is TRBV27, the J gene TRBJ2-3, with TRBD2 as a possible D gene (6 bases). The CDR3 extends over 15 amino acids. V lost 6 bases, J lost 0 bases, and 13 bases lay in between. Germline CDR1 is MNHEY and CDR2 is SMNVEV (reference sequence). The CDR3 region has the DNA TGTGCCAGCAGGGGTAGCGGATTCAGCACAGATACGCAGTATTTT. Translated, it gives CASRGSGFSTDTQYF.

The CDR3, as DNA: TGTGCCAGCAGTTATAGCAGAAACTATGGCTACACCTTC. Translating it yields CASSYSRNYGYTF. The V gene is TRBV6-6, the J gene TRBJ1-2; D gene uncertain. V dropped 3 bases and J dropped 2 bases, with 7 bases sitting between them. This CDR3 is built from 13 residues. Germline V CDR1 and CDR2: MNHNY, SVGAGI (reference sequence).

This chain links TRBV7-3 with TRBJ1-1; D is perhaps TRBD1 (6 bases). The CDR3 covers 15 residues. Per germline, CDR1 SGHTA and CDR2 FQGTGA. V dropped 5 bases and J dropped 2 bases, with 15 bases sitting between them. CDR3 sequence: CASSPTGTTNTEAFF. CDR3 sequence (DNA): TGTGCCAGCAGCCCTACAGGGACTACCAACACTGAAGCTTTCTTT.

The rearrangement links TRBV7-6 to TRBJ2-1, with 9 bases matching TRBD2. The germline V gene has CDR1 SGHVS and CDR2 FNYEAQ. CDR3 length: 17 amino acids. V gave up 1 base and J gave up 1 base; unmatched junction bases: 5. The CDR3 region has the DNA TGTGCCAGCAGCTTAGGAAATAGCGGGGGATCCTACAATGAGCAGTTCTTC. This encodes CASSLGNSGGSYNEQFF.

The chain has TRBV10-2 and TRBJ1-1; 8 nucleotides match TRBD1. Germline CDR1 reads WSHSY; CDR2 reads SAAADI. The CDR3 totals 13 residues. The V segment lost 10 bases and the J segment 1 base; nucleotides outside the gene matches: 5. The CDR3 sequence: CATNDRGNTEAFF. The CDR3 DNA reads TGCGCCACCAATGACAGGGGGAACACTGAAGCTTTCTTT.